This TCR beta chain derives from a study of OX40 agonist ivuxolimab in advanced cancers. Study in general: Participants could have had prior anti-PD-1, anti-PD-L1 or anti-CTLA-4 therapy, and around 40% had some. Partial responses occurred in three patients (one hepatocellular carcinoma, two cutaneous melanoma).

This CDR3 contains 13 residues. V lost 1 base, J lost 5 bases, and 8 bases lay in between. Germline values: CDR1 SGHTA, CDR2 FQGNSA. This clone was seen once. The antigen is undetermined. Points from the study as a whole: The CD4+ and CD8+ T cells in the blood had expanded clonally by week 6 at 0.1 to 3.0 mg/kg. Several nonresponders also turned out to have low normalized T-cell clonal expansion.

Profiled with immunoSEQ multiplex PCR; TCRdb holds only in-frame clones, not every one. In the table there are some 87,000 clones, 90% of which are singletons. The chain joins TRBV7-2 to TRBJ2-5; a weak D match, TRBD2 (5 bases). This material consisted of CD4+ or CD8+ T cells sorted from blood, taken in a trial of the OX40 agonist ivuxolimab. The receptor was isolated from an adult with an advanced solid tumor such as melanoma, head and neck, liver or kidney cancer. CDR3 sequence reads: CASSLEGGETQYF. The CDR3, as DNA: TGTGCCAGCAGCTTAGAGGGCGGGGAGACCCAGTACTTC.